This TCR beta chain was retrieved from a study of control samples from healthy donors and cancer patients. Profiling relied on immunoSEQ multiplex PCR, and the TCRdb table lists in-frame clones only, not all of them. This sample yields over 100,000 clones, of which roughly 90% are seen a single time; over 2% belongs to the top ten. The CDR3 consists of 14 residues. From germline, CDR1 is SGHDT and CDR2 YYEEEE. V dropped 4 bases and J dropped 5 bases, with 13 bases sitting between them. The specimen was blood. The chain joins TRBV5-6 to TRBJ1-5; D gene ambiguous. The sequence was collected from a woman aged 50 to 60 in good health. CDR3 protein: CASSLRRSDQPQHF. CDR3 DNA: TGTGCCAGCAGCCTCCGCAGGTCAGATCAGCCCCAGCATTTT. The full variable domain, with the rest looked up from reference TRBV5-6 and TRBJ1-5, is DAGVTQSPTHLIKTRGQQVTLRCSPKSGHDTVSWYQQALGQGPQFIFQYYEEEERQRGNFPDRFSGHQFPNYSSELNVNALLLGDSALYLCASSLRRSDQPQHFGDGTRLSIL.